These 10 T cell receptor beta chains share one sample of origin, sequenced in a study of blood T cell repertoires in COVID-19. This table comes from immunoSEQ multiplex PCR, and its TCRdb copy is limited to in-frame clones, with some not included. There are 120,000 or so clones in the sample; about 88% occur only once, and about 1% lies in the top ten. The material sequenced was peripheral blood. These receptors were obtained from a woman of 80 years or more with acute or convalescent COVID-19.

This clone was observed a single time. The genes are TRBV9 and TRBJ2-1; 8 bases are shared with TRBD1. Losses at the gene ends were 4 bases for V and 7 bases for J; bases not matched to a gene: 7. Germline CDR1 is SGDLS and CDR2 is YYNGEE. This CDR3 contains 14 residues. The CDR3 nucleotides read TGTGCCAGCAGCCGGACAGGGAGCTGGAATGAGCAGTTCTTC. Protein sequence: CASSRTGSWNEQFF.

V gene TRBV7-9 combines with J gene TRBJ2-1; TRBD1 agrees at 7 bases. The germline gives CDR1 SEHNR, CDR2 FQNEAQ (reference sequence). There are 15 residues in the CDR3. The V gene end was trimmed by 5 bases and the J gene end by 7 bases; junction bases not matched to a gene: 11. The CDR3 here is CASSPTVVTGNEQFF. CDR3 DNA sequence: TGTGCCAGCAGCCCGACGGTGGTGACAGGGAATGAGCAGTTCTTC.

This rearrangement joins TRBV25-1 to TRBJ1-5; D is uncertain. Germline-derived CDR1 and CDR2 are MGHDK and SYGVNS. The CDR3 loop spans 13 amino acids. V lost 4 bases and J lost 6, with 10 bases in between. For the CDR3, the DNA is TGTGCCAGCAGTGGCGGAGTTGGTCAGCCCCAGCATTTT. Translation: CASSGGVGQPQHF.

The CDR3 reads CASNSFRDRKHQWPQHF. The CDR3 DNA follows: TGTGCCAGCAATAGCTTCCGGGACAGGAAACATCAATGGCCCCAGCATTTT. The chain links TRBV27 to TRBJ1-5, with 8 bases that match TRBD1. The V and J ends lost 7 bases and 9 bases, in that order; junction bases with no gene match: 20. Germline-derived CDR1 and CDR2 are MNHEY and SMNVEV (reference sequence). This CDR3 has 17 amino acids.

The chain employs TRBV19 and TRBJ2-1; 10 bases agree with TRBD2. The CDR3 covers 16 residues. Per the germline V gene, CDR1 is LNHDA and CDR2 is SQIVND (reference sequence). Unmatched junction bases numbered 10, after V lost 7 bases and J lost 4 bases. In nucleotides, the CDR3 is TGTGCCAGTACCATCCGGCCACTAGCGGGATACAATGAGCAGTTCTTC. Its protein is CASTIRPLAGYNEQFF.

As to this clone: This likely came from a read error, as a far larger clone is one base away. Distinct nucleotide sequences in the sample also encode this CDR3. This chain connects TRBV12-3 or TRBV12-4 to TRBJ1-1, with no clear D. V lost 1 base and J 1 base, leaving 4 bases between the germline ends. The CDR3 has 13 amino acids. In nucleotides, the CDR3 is TGTGCCAGCAGTTTAGGGAGGAACACTGAAGCTTTCTTT. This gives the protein CASSLGRNTEAFF.

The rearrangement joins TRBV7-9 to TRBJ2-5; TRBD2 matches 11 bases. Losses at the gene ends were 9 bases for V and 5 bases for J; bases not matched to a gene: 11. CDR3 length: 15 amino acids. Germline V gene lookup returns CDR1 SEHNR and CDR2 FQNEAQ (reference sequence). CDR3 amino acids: CASSRLAGIGETQYF. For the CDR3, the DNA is TGTGCCAGTTCTCGACTAGCGGGAATCGGGGAGACCCAGTACTTC.

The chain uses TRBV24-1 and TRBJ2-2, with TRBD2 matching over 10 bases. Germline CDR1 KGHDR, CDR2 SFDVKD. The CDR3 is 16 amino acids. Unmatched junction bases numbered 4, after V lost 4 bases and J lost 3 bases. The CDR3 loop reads CATSETGLADTGELFF. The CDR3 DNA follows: TGTGCCACCAGTGAAACAGGACTAGCGGACACCGGGGAGCTGTTTTTT.

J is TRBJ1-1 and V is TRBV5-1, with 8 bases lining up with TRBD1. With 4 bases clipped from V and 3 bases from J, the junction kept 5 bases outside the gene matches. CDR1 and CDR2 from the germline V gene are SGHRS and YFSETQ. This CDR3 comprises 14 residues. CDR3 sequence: CASSRTGWDTEAFF. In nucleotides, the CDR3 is TGCGCCAGCAGCCGGACAGGGTGGGACACTGAAGCTTTCTTT.

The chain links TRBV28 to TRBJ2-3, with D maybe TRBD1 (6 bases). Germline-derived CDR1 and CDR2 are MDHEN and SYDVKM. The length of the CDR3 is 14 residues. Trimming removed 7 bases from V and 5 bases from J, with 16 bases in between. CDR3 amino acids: CASTSTPRGDTQYF. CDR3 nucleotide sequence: TGTGCCAGCACTTCAACTCCCAGGGGAGATACGCAGTATTTT. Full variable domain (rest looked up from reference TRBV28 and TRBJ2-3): DVKVTQSSRYLVKRTGEKVFLECVQDMDHENMFWYRQDPGLGLRLIYFSYDVKMKEKGDIPEGYSVSREKKERFSLILESASTNQTSMYLCASTSTPRGDTQYFGPGTRLTVL.